Listed below are T cell receptor beta chains from one sample, sequenced in a study of T cell changes during pregnancy in multiple sclerosis. TCRdb's copy holds only in-frame clones and misses some; the assay was immunoSEQ multiplex PCR. The data show around 30,000 clones, 85% to 95% seen once. The sequences come from CD4+ T cells from peripheral blood mononuclear cells, collected in the first trimester of pregnancy. The receptors stem from a female donor with multiple sclerosis, enrolled in a pregnancy study. Both conserved end residues are part of each CDR3. D genes are given only for firm matches. Part of the rows lack a size; the others show once, few, many or a class for expanded clones.

>TRBV5-1|-|TRBJ2-1|-
TGCGCCAGCAGCTTGGAAGGGTTGGGACTCGGTGAGCAGTTCTTC
CASSLEGLGLGEQFF
>TRBV19|TRBD1|TRBJ1-5|once
TGTGCCACCCGGGACAGGGGATATCAGCCCCAGCATTTT
CATRDRGYQPQHF
>TRBV2|TRBD1|TRBJ1-2|-
TGTGCCAGCAGGAAGGAGACAGGGGGCAACTATGGCTACACCTTC
CASRKETGGNYGYTF
>TRBV7-2|TRBD1|TRBJ1-1|-
TGTACCAGCAGCTTAAGACAGGGGGCGATCGCCGGGAGTGAAGCTTTCTTT
CTSSLRQGAIAGSEAFF
>TRBV29-1|TRBD1|TRBJ1-6|-
TGCAGCGTTGGGGACAGCCTTAGTTCACCCCTCCACTTT
CSVGDSLSSPLHF
>TRBV19|-|TRBJ1-2|-
TGTGCCAGTAGTATCCGGGCGGGGGGACCGGACGGCTACACCTTC
CASSIRAGGPDGYTF
>TRBV6-1|TRBD1|TRBJ1-4|-
TGTGCCAGCAAGAGGCAACAGGGGTGGAGTGAAAAACTGTTTTTT
CASKRQQGWSEKLFF
>TRBV2|TRBD2|TRBJ2-1|-
TGTGCCAGCAACCCAGCGGGGGTCTCATACAATGAGCAGTTCTTC
CASNPAGVSYNEQFF
>TRBV7-2|TRBD2|TRBJ2-3|-
TGTGCCAGCAGCCTCCGCGGGGGAACACCTACGCAGTATTTT
CASSLRGGTPTQYF
>TRBV2|TRBD1|TRBJ1-5|-
TGTGCCAGCAGTGGGACAGGGGGGAATCAGCCCCAGCATTTT
CASSGTGGNQPQHF
>TRBV5-1|-|TRBJ2-7|once
TGCGCCAGCAGCTTGGGTGGCGGGGACCTCTACGAGCAGTACTTC
CASSLGGGDLYEQYF